These 5 T cell receptor beta chains were sequenced from one sample in a study of CD8 T cells in ankylosing spondylitis. Each CDR3 protein is one row after TCRdb ran MiXCR on the 5' RACE reads. The repertoire holds about 100,000 distinct CDR3 sequences, with around 9.4% as singletons. The specimen was blood, either unsorted or a sorted T cell fraction (not recorded which). The receptor set was obtained from a male donor with ankylosing spondylitis or in good health (not recorded which).

In this sample, this clonotype turned up many times. The chain carries TRBV6-4 and TRBJ2-2; D gene unclear. CDR3 size: 13 residues. Germline V gene sequence: CDR1 MRHNA, CDR2 SNTAGT. V lost 4 bases and J 0 bases, leaving 3 bases between the germline ends. The CDR3 region has the DNA TGTGCCAGCAGTGCACCGAACACCGGGGAGCTGTTTTTT. It codes for CASSAPNTGELFF.

This clonotype was observed at least ten times. The chain couples TRBV25-1 to TRBJ2-7; tentative D call: TRBD1 (5 bases). The CDR3 has 13 residues. CDR1 and CDR2 (germline): MGHDK, SYGVNS. V lost 8 bases to trimming and J lost 4 bases, with 15 bases between them. CDR3 residues: CASSDSLWYEQYF. The CDR3, as DNA: TGTGCCAGCTCCGACAGTTTGTGGTACGAGCAGTACTTC.

This clonotype occurred many times. The chain recombines TRBV5-8 with TRBJ1-2; TRBD1 aligns across 8 bases. CDR3 length: 14 amino acids. V shed 4 bases and J 7 bases; nucleotides not matched to a gene: 9. Germline CDR1 reads SGHTS; CDR2 reads YDEGEE. CDR3 coding DNA: TGTGCCAGCAGCCTAGGACAGGGAGTGAGTGGCTACACCTTC. This gives the protein CASSLGQGVSGYTF.

This clonotype was seen at least ten times. This chain connects TRBV11-2 to TRBJ1-1; D is perhaps TRBD1 (5 bases). Germline values: CDR1 SGHAT, CDR2 FQNNGV. The CDR3 sequence is 16 residues long. V gave up 0 bases and J gave up 1 base, with 12 bases separating them. CDR3 nucleotides: TGTGCCAGCAGCTTAGAGTTCGGGGCGAAGAACACTGAAGCTTTCTTT. The encoded protein is CASSLEFGAKNTEAFF.

This clonotype was found many times. V usage is TRBV5-5 and J usage is TRBJ2-4; 8 bases map to TRBD1. Germline CDR1 SGHKS, CDR2 YYEKEE (reference sequence). The CDR3 covers 14 residues. Trimming at V came to 0 bases and at J to 6 bases, leaving 2 bases not matched to a gene. The chain's CDR3 is CASSLGQGPNIQYF. The CDR3 DNA reads as TGTGCCAGCAGCTTGGGACAGGGGCCAAACATTCAGTACTTC.